The sequence of this T cell receptor (beta chain) was determined in a study of shared clonotypes between healthy human individuals. Study outcomes and limitations: Investigators collected only blood, and repertoires in tissues likely differ. Relative to their counterparts shared across all four donors, non-shared clonotypes exhibited diminished generation probabilities.

The CDR3 contains 16 residues. Trimming took 3 bases from V and 7 from J; bases not matched to a gene: 12. Germline V gene data show CDR1 as WNHNN and CDR2 as SYGVQD (reference sequence). This table comes from immunoSEQ multiplex PCR, and its TCRdb copy is limited to in-frame clones, with some not included. This sample carries some 600,000 clones, approximately 96% of them seen once, and the ten largest clones take 0.11%. Naive-designated CD8 cells lacked CD45RO, were positively enriched for CCR7, and omitted terminally differentiated effector memory CD45RA+ cells. Participating donors were healthy, HIV-negative adults free of recent acute infections or vaccinations. A note on this clone: Its antigen is unknown.

The chain is built from TRBV10-1 and TRBJ2-3; 8 bases line up with TRBD2. Sequenced input: naive CD8+ T cells sorted from blood. The TCR was taken from a woman in her 30s in good health. The CDR3 DNA follows: TGCGCCAGCAGTGAAGGGAGCGGGAGTTTTTTGAATACGCAGTATTTT. It specifies CASSEGSGSFLNTQYF.